The subject of this entry is one T cell receptor (beta chain). This sample is part of a study of blood T cell repertoires in COVID-19. Profiling relied on immunoSEQ multiplex PCR, and the TCRdb table lists in-frame clones only, not all of them. This sample has 650,000 to 800,000 clones; approximately 90% occur once, and the top ten carry 0.2% to 0.3%. Sequencing was performed on peripheral blood. The sequence was obtained from a woman between 18 and 29 years old with acute or convalescent COVID-19.

The CDR3 DNA sequence: TGTGCCAGCAGCCAAGCAGCGGGGGGGCCGGGTGAGCAGTTCTTC. It codes for CASSQAAGGPGEQFF. The chain employs TRBV3-1 (or the pseudogene TRBV3-2) and TRBJ2-1; 10 bases line up with TRBD2. The V gene end was trimmed by 1 base and the J gene end by 9 bases; junction bases not matched to a gene: 6. Per germline, CDR1 LGHDT and CDR2 YNNKEL (reference sequence). There are 15 residues in the CDR3.